Below are 5 T cell receptor beta chains sequenced from a single sample in a study of blood T cell repertoires in COVID-19. Clones were read by immunoSEQ multiplex PCR, and TCRdb kept only the in-frame ones, dropping some. Found here are about 190,000 clones, about 83% of them singletons; the top ten hold under 9.5%. Source material: PBMCs or T cells enriched from blood (not recorded which). The receptors originated from a woman younger than 45 who had recovered from COVID-19.

The chain employs TRBV29-1 and TRBJ1-2; 8 bases fit TRBD1. The CDR3 is made up of 11 amino acids. CDR1 is SQVTM, CDR2 ANQGSEA, per germline. V shed 6 bases and J 5 bases; nucleotides not matched to a gene: 2. In nucleotides, the CDR3 is TGCAGCGTGGACAGGGTGTATGGCTACACCTTC. Translated, it gives CSVDRVYGYTF.

The gene calls are TRBV30 and TRBJ2-7; D not certain. Germline CDR1 and CDR2: GTSNPN and SVGIG (reference sequence). The length of the CDR3 is 12 residues. V was shortened by 4 bases and J by 5 bases, with 12 bases between the two germline ends. This CDR3 reads CAWMELSHEQYF. CDR3 in DNA: TGTGCCTGGATGGAGTTAAGCCACGAGCAGTACTTC.

The chain recombines TRBV7-2 with TRBJ2-7; 7 bases are shared with TRBD2. Germline V gives CDR1 SGHTA, CDR2 FQGNSA. The CDR3 is 16 amino acids. Losses at the gene ends were 3 bases for V and 1 base for J; bases not matched to a gene: 9. The CDR3 loop reads CASSFHSGSASYEQYF. The CDR3, as DNA: TGTGCCAGCAGCTTCCATAGCGGGTCAGCTTCCTACGAGCAGTACTTC.

The rearrangement links TRBV9 to TRBJ2-7; 8 nucleotides align to TRBD1. This CDR3 comprises 16 residues. V lost 3 bases, J lost 2 bases, and 10 bases stayed unmatched. Germline CDR1 is SGDLS and CDR2 is YYNGEE. CDR3 sequence (DNA): TGTGCCAGCAGCGCTCGAGACAGGGGCTTAACCTACGAGCAGTACTTC. Translated, it gives CASSARDRGLTYEQYF.

V is TRBV20-1 and J is TRBJ2-7, with TRBD2 matching 9 bases. CDR3 length: 14 amino acids. From germline, CDR1 is DFQATT and CDR2 SNEGSKA (reference sequence). Germline trimming cut 3 bases from V and 1 base from J; bases unmatched to any gene: 4. The CDR3 loop reads CSASIAGVSYEQYF. CDR3 coding DNA: TGCAGTGCTAGTATAGCGGGAGTTTCCTACGAGCAGTACTTC.